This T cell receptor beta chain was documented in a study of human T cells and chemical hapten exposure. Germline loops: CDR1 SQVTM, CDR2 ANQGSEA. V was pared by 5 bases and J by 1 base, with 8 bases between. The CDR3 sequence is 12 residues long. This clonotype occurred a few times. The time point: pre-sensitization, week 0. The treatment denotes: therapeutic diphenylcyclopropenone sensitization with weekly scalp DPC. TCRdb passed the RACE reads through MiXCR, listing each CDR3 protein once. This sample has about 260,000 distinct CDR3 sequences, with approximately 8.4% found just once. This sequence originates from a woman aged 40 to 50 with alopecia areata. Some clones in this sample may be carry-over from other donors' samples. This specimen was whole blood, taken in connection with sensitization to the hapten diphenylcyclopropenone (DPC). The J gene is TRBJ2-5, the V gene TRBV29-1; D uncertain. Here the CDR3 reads CSVSGSQETQYF. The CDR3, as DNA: TGCAGCGTTTCGGGTAGCCAAGAGACCCAGTACTTC.